The next 18 T cell receptor beta chains were all read from a single sample in a study of PD-1 blockade in classical Hodgkin lymphoma. Every patient was affected by relapse after autologous stem cell transplantation, while exposure to brentuximab vedotin was not uniform. Measured with immunoSEQ multiplex PCR; TCRdb has only the in-frame clones, and not every one. This sample has about 94,000 clones; 85% to 90% occur once, and the top ten carry about 10%. The sample was peripheral blood mononuclear cells (PBMCs), taken before the second cycle of nivolumab. The receptors shown here come from a human donor with classical Hodgkin lymphoma.

This chain uses TRBV11-2 with TRBJ2-7, with D maybe TRBD2 (5 bases). The length of the CDR3 is 12 residues. CDR1 is SGHAT, CDR2 FQNNGV, per germline. V lost 5 bases and J lost 3, with 8 bases in between. The CDR3 nucleotides read TGTGCCAGCAGCCTCACTAGCTACGAGCAGTACTTC. Translating it yields CASSLTSYEQYF.

This chain links TRBV28 with TRBJ2-7; D may be TRBD1 (6 bases). The CDR3 covers 12 residues. Trimming pared 6 bases from V and 2 bases from J, leaving 8 bases between. Per germline, CDR1 MDHEN and CDR2 SYDVKM. This chain's CDR3 is CASRDSAYEQYF. For the CDR3, the DNA is TGTGCCAGCAGGGACAGCGCCTACGAGCAGTACTTC.

By share, this clone ranks as medium-sized (0.01 to 0.1%). The chain carries TRBV11-2 and TRBJ1-1; D not resolved. V was pared by 6 bases and J by 4 bases, with 12 bases between. Germline V gene lookup returns CDR1 SGHAT and CDR2 FQNNGV. The CDR3 loop spans 13 amino acids. The CDR3 DNA follows: TGTGCCAGCAGAGGACGGGGATTCACTGAAGCTTTCTTT. Protein: CASRGRGFTEAFF.

CDR3 residues: CASSLGEQFF. The CDR3 DNA follows: TGTGCCAGCAGTCTAGGGGAGCAGTTCTTC. The chain employs TRBV2 and TRBJ2-1; D is unclear. Between the trimmed V and J ends, which lost 5 bases and 10 bases, there was a span of 6 bases. CDR1 and CDR2 (germline): SNHLY, FYNNEI. The length of the CDR3 is 10 residues.

The chain has TRBV28 and TRBJ2-5; TRBD2 is a possible D gene (7 bases). The CDR3 has 14 residues. Germline V CDR1 and CDR2: MDHEN, SYDVKM. Between the trimmed V and J ends, which lost 5 bases and 11 bases, there was a span of 21 bases. CDR3 DNA sequence: TGTGCCAGCAGTCCCCAGGGGACTACAGTATCTCAGTACTTC. This gives the protein CASSPQGTTVSQYF.

V usage is TRBV5-1 and J usage is TRBJ2-7, with D maybe TRBD2 (5 bases). V gave up 4 bases and J gave up 0 bases, with 8 bases separating them. Germline values: CDR1 SGHRS, CDR2 YFSETQ. This CDR3 spans 13 amino acids. For the CDR3, the DNA is TGCGCCAGCAGCGCGGACTCCTCCTACGAGCAGTACTTC. It translates to CASSADSSYEQYF.

This chain links TRBV5-4 with TRBJ1-1, with D hard to call. CDR3 length: 16 amino acids. V lost 0 bases and J 1 base, leaving 13 bases between the germline ends. The germline V gene encodes CDR1 SGHNT and CDR2 YYREEE (reference sequence). The CDR3 protein is CASSLAVKGQNTEAFF. The CDR3, as DNA: TGTGCCAGCAGCTTGGCCGTGAAAGGCCAGAACACTGAAGCTTTCTTT.

About this clone: The junction differs from germline at one of its ends, possibly a read error. The chain recombines TRBV19 with TRBJ2-3; possibly TRBD2 for D (6 bases). The germline gives CDR1 LNHDA, CDR2 SQIVND (reference sequence). The CDR3 has 14 amino acids. CDR3 sequence reads: CASTRRGDTDTRYF. The CDR3 region has the DNA TGTGCCAGTACTAGGAGGGGAGACACAGATACGCGGTATTTT.

The genes are TRBV15 and TRBJ2-3; D ambiguous. Trimming pared 1 base from V and 6 bases from J, leaving 5 bases between. The V gene's germline CDR1 is LNHNV and CDR2 YYDKDF (reference sequence). This CDR3 is 12 amino acids long. DNA of the CDR3: TGTGCCACCAGCAGAGCCGGGGATACGCAGTATTTT. The encoded protein is CATSRAGDTQYF.

This chain connects TRBV6-1 to TRBJ2-7, with 10 bases fitting TRBD2. CDR3 length equals 14 residues. CDR1 and CDR2 from the germline V gene are MNHNS and SASEGT. Unmatched junction bases numbered 3, after V lost 6 bases and J lost 1 base. CDR3 nucleotide sequence: TGTGCCAGCAGCTGGACTAGCGGATCCTACGAGCAGTACTTC. Its translation: CASSWTSGSYEQYF.

The rearrangement uses TRBV6-5 and TRBJ1-6; perhaps TRBD1 as D (5 bases). The germline V gene encodes CDR1 MNHEY and CDR2 SVGAGI. V dropped 1 base and J dropped 9 bases, with 16 bases sitting between them. CDR3 size: 16 residues. The CDR3 region has the DNA TGTGCCAGCAGTTACTTGGACAAGAGGGTTTCTTCACCCCTCCACTTT. This codes for CASSYLDKRVSSPLHF.

This rearrangement joins TRBV7-8 to TRBJ1-1; D not certain. V lost 1 base and J 8 bases, leaving 14 bases between the germline ends. The germline V gene encodes CDR1 SGHVS and CDR2 FQNEAQ. CDR3 size: 14 residues. CDR3 sequence: CASSLVSVGIEAFF. CDR3 in DNA: TGTGCCAGCAGCTTAGTATCGGTGGGCATCGAAGCTTTCTTT.

This clone was detected a few times. The J gene is TRBJ2-2, the V gene TRBV5-5, with 11 bases that match TRBD2. V was clipped by 1 base and J by 0 bases; unmatched bases: 5. CDR1 and CDR2 (germline): SGHKS, YYEKEE (reference sequence). CDR3 length equals 18 residues. The DNA of the CDR3 is TGTGCCAGCAGCTTGCGCCTAGCGGGAGGCTCGAACACCGGGGAGCTGTTTTTT. Protein: CASSLRLAGGSNTGELFF.

The chain has TRBV11-1 and TRBJ2-3; maybe TRBD2 (7 bases). The germline V gene has CDR1 SGHAT and CDR2 FQDESV (reference sequence). V was clipped by 5 bases and J by 4 bases, with 22 bases between them. The CDR3 is made up of 17 amino acids. Here the CDR3 DNA reads TGTGCCAGCAGCCAAGAGGGGGAGCGGGGAGATGCAGATACGCAGTATTTT. It codes for CASSQEGERGDADTQYF.

V is TRBV28 and J is TRBJ2-7; D could derive from TRBD1 or TRBD2 (5 bases each). Germline V gene lookup returns CDR1 MDHEN and CDR2 SYDVKM. Trimming stripped 6 bases from V and 2 bases from J, with 17 bases between. The CDR3 loop spans 15 amino acids. The DNA for the CDR3 is TGTGCCAGCAGAAATACCGGGACCTCGACCTACGAGCAGTACTTC. Translating it yields CASRNTGTSTYEQYF.

The J gene is TRBJ1-3, the V gene TRBV4-1; 8 bases map to TRBD1. Per germline, CDR1 MGHRA and CDR2 YSYEKL. This CDR3 is built from 15 residues. The trim removed 0 bases at V and 3 bases at J, leaving 1 base unmatched. The CDR3 protein is CASSQDRGLGNTIYF. The CDR3 DNA sequence: TGCGCCAGCAGCCAAGACAGGGGGCTTGGAAACACCATATATTTT.

The J gene is TRBJ2-1, the V gene TRBV11-2; 8 bases match TRBD2. Germline V CDR1 and CDR2: SGHAT, FQNNGV. V shed 4 bases and J 6 bases; nucleotides not matched to a gene: 5. The CDR3 covers 14 residues. The CDR3 DNA reads TGTGCCAGCAGCTGGGCGGGGGGCAGCAATGAGCAGTTCTTC. Translation gives CASSWAGGSNEQFF.

The chain is built from TRBV4-1 and TRBJ2-2; D uncertain. The V gene's germline CDR1 is MGHRA and CDR2 YSYEKL. V was shortened by 1 base and J by 4 bases, with 13 bases between the two germline ends. The CDR3 totals 16 residues. CDR3 protein: CASSQVWASVTGELFF. DNA of the CDR3: TGCGCCAGCAGCCAAGTTTGGGCATCAGTCACCGGGGAGCTGTTTTTT.